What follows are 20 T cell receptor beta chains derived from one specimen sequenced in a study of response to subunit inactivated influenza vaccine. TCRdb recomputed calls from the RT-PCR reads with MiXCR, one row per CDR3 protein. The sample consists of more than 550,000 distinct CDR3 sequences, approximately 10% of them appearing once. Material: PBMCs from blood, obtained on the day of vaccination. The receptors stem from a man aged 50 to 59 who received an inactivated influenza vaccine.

The CDR3 spells CASSVRTGTFAEQYF. As DNA, the CDR3 is TGTGCCAGCAGTGTACGGACCGGGACATTCGCCGAGCAGTACTTC. The V gene is TRBV28, the J gene TRBJ2-7; possibly TRBD1 for D (6 bases). The CDR3 contains 15 residues. The V gene lost 5 bases and the J gene lost 6 bases, with 20 bases spanning the gap. CDR1 is MDHEN, CDR2 SYDVKM, per germline.

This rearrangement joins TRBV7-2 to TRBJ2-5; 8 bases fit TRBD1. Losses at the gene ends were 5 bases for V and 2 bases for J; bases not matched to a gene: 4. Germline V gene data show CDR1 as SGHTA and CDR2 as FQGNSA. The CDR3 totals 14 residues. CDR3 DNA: TGTGCCAGCAGCCTGGACAGGGATCAAGAGACCCAGTACTTC. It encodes CASSLDRDQETQYF.

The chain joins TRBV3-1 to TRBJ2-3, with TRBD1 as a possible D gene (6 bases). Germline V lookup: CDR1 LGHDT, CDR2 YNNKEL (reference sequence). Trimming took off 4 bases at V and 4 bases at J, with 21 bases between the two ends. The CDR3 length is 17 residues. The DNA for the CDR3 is TGTGCCAGCAGCCCTCGATGGGCCAGGGGCGAGCCAGATACGCAGTATTTT. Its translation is CASSPRWARGEPDTQYF.

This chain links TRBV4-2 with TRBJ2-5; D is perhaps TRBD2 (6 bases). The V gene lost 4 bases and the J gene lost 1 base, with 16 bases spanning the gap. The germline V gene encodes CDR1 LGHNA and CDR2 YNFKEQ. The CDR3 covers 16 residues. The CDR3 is CASSLGTAQIQETQYF. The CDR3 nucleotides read TGTGCCAGCAGCCTTGGGACTGCCCAAATCCAAGAGACCCAGTACTTC.

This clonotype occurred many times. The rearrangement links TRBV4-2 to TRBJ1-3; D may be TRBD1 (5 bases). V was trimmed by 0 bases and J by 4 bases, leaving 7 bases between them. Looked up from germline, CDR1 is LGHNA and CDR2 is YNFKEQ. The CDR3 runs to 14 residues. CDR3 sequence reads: CASSQETAGNTIYF. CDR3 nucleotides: TGTGCCAGCAGCCAAGAGACAGCCGGAAACACCATATATTTT.

The CDR3 is CASSVTSGGGSHNEQFF. CDR3 sequence (DNA): TGCGCCAGCAGCGTCACTAGCGGGGGGGGTTCCCACAATGAGCAGTTCTTC. The gene calls are TRBV4-1 and TRBJ2-1, with 13 bases matching TRBD2. This CDR3 comprises 17 residues. CDR1 and CDR2 from the germline V gene are MGHRA and YSYEKL. The trim removed 5 bases at V and 5 bases at J, leaving 9 bases unmatched.

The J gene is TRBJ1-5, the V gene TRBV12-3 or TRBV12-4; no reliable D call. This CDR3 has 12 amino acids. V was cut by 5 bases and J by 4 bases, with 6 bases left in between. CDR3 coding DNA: TGTGCCAGCAGTCGTAAGAATCAGCCCCAGCATTTT. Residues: CASSRKNQPQHF.

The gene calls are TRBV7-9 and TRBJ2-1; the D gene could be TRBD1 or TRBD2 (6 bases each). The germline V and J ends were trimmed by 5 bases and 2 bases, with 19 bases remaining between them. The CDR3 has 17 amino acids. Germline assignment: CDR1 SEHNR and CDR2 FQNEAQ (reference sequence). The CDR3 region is CASSPSLAEGAYNEQFF. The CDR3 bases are TGTGCCAGCAGCCCGAGCTTAGCGGAGGGGGCCTACAATGAGCAGTTCTTC.

The CDR3 here is CASSRRQRSGNTIYF. The CDR3 DNA reads as TGTGCCAGCAGCCGGAGACAACGCTCTGGAAACACCATATATTTT. The chain has TRBV14 and TRBJ1-3, with D hard to call. Germline CDR1 SGHDN, CDR2 FVKESK. The V end lost 4 bases, the J end lost 0 bases, and 10 bases lay between the germline ends. The CDR3 length is 15 residues.

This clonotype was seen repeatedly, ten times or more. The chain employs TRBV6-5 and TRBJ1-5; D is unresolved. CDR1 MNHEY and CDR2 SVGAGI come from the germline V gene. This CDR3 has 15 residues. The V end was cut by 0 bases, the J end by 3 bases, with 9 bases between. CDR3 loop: CASSYSWSVNQPQHF. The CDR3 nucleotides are TGTGCCAGCAGTTACTCGTGGTCAGTCAATCAGCCCCAGCATTTT.

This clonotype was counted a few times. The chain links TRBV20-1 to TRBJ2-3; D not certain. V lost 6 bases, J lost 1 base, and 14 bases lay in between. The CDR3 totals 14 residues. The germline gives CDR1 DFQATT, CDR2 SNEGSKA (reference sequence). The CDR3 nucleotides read TGCAGTGCCAGTAAGGTTCAGCGCACAGATACGCAGTATTTT. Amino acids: CSASKVQRTDTQYF.

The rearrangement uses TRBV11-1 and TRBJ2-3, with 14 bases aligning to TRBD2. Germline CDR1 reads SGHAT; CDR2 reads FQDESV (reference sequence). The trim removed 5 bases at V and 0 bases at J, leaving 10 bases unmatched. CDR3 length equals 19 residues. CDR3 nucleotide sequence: TGTGCCAGCAGCCCCGGGACTAGCGGGGGTAGCTCTAGCACAGATACGCAGTATTTT. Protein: CASSPGTSGGSSSTDTQYF.

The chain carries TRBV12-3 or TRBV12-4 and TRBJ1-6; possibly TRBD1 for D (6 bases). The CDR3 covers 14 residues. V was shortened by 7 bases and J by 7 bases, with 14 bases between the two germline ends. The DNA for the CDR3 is TGTGCCAGCACCCGGACAGTGGGGAATTCACCCCTCCACTTT. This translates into CASTRTVGNSPLHF.

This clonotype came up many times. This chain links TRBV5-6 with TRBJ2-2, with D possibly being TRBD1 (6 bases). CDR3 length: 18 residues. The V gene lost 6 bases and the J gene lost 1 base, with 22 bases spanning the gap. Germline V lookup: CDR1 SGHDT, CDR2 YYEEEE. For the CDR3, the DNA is TGTGCCAGCACCTCGGTTTTGGAGACAGGCGGGAACACCGGGGAGCTGTTTTTT. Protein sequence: CASTSVLETGGNTGELFF.

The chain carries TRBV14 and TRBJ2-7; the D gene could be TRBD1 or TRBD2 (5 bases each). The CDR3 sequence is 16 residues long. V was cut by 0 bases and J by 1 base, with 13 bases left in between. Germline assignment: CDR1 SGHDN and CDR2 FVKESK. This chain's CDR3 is CASSQDWGTLSYEQYF. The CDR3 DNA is TGTGCCAGCAGCCAAGATTGGGGGACCTTATCCTACGAGCAGTACTTC.

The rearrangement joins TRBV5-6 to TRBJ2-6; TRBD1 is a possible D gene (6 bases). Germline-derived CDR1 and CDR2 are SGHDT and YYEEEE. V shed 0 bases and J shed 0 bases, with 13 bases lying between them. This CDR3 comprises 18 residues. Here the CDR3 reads CASSLGTVETSGANVLTF. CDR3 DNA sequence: TGTGCCAGCAGCTTGGGGACAGTGGAAACCTCTGGGGCCAACGTCCTGACTTTC.

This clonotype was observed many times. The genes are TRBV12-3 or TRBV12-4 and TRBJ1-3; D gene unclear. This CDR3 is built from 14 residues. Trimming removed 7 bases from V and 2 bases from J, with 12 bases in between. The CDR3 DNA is TGTGCCAGCAAACCAGACATAACTGGAAACACCATATATTTT. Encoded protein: CASKPDITGNTIYF.

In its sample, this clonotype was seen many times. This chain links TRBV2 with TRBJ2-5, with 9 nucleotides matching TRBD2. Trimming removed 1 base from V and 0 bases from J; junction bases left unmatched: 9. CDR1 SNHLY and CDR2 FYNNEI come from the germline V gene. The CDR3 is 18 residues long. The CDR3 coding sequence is TGTGCCAGCAGTGAAGGGCGGCTAGCGGGGCGGTACCAAGAGACCCAGTACTTC. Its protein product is CASSEGRLAGRYQETQYF.

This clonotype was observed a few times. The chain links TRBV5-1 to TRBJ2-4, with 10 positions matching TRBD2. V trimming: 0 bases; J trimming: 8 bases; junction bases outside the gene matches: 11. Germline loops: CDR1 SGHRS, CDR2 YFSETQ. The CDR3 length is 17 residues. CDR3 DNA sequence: TGCGCCAGCAGCTTGGCAACCCTAGCGGGAGTTGGGGACATTCAGTACTTC. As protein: CASSLATLAGVGDIQYF.

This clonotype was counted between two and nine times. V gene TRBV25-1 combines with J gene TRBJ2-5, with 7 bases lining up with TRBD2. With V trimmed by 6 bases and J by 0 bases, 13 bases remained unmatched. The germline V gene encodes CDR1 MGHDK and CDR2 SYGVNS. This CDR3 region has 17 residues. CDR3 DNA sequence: TGTGCCAGCAGGCGATCGGGAGCGGGGACTAACCAAGAGACCCAGTACTTC. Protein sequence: CASRRSGAGTNQETQYF.